Listed below are T cell receptor beta chains from one sample, sequenced in a study of cytomegalovirus exposure and HLA in healthy donors. Assay used: immunoSEQ multiplex PCR; TCRdb lists only in-frame clones, some missing. Here the sample spans 140,000 or so clones, around 80% being singletons. The specimen sequenced was PBMCs. The receptors were sampled from an older woman in good health and CMV-seropositive. The CDR3 runs from the conserved cysteine through the conserved F or W. A D gene is named only where the DNA matches it firmly. The size field is filled for only some rows; it gives once, few, many or a size class.

>TRBV5-6|TRBD2|.|TRBJ2-7
CASSSSGKQYF
TGTGCCAGCAGCTCTAGCGGGAAACAGTACTTC
>TRBV9|TRBD1|.|TRBJ2-7
CASSAGYGQGSYEQYF
TGTGCCAGCAGCGCCGGTTATGGACAGGGATCTTACGAGCAGTACTTC
>TRBV18|.|.|TRBJ2-3
CASSPLRADTDTQYF
TGTGCCAGCTCACCACTCAGGGCGGACACAGATACGCAGTATTTT
>TRBV7-6|.|.|TRBJ1-5
CASSLNGQPQHF
TGTGCCAGCAGCCTCAATGGCCAGCCCCAGCATTTT
>TRBV30|TRBD1|few|TRBJ1-2
CAVTLTSTGAYGYTF
TGTGCCGTAACCCTCACGTCGACAGGGGCCTATGGCTACACCTTC
>TRBV7-2|.|.|TRBJ2-7
CASSLVLGAGEQYF
TGTGCCAGCAGCTTAGTCCTTGGGGCGGGGGAGCAGTACTTC
>TRBV2|.|.|TRBJ2-7
CASSEAKEIGEQYF
TGTGCCAGCAGTGAAGCGAAAGAGATCGGCGAGCAGTACTTC
>TRBV2|TRBD1|.|TRBJ2-2
CASRGDRLHTGELFF
TGTGCCAGCAGAGGGGACAGATTACACACCGGGGAGCTGTTTTTT
>TRBV5-1|.|.|TRBJ1-2
CASSSTPAGYGYTF
TGCGCCAGCAGCTCGACCCCGGCGGGCTATGGCTACACCTTC
>TRBV10-3|TRBD2|.|TRBJ2-5
CAIALTSGGPGGSETQYF
TGTGCCATCGCCTTGACTAGCGGGGGGCCCGGAGGCTCCGAGACCCAGTACTTC
>TRBV15|.|.|TRBJ2-7
CATSRIQGGEQYF
TGTGCCACCAGCAGAATCCAGGGTGGCGAGCAGTACTTC
>TRBV28|.|.|TRBJ2-2
CASSFSSFSGELFF
TGTGCCAGCAGTTTTTCTAGTTTTTCCGGGGAGCTGTTTTTT
>TRBV19|.|.|TRBJ1-2
CASTSSGRDYGYTF
TGTGCCAGTACCTCGTCCGGCAGGGACTATGGCTACACCTTC
>TRBV6-5|.|.|TRBJ1-5
CASQRTVNQPQHF
TGTGCCAGTCAGCGGACAGTGAATCAGCCCCAGCATTTT
>TRBV5-1|TRBD1|.|TRBJ1-4
CASSLGVRDRDEKLFF
TGCGCCAGCAGCTTGGGGGTACGGGACAGGGATGAAAAACTGTTTTTT
>TRBV4-1|.|few|TRBJ1-2
CASSLEGGYGGYTF
TGCGCCAGCAGCCTGGAAGGAGGTTATGGAGGCTACACCTTC
>TRBV28|TRBD2|.|TRBJ2-3
CACTGGGTQYF
TGTGCCTGCACCGGGGGGGGGACGCAGTATTTT
>TRBV19|TRBD1|few|TRBJ1-1
CASRRGLRVNTEAFF
TGTGCCAGTAGAAGGGGGCTACGGGTGAACACTGAAGCTTTCTTT
>TRBV2|TRBD2|once|TRBJ2-1
CASSRTSGQNEQFF
TGTGCCAGCAGTAGGACTAGCGGGCAAAATGAGCAGTTCTTC
>TRBV7-3|.|.|TRBJ2-3
CASSQNGINTDTQYF
TGTGCCAGCAGCCAGAACGGGATCAACACAGATACGCAGTATTTT
>TRBV19|.|few|TRBJ2-5
CASRPGQGAETQYF
TGTGCCAGCCGACCGGGACAAGGCGCGGAGACCCAGTACTTC
>TRBV10-3|TRBD1|.|TRBJ1-3
CAPTAGTGGENTIYF
TGTGCCCCCACAGCCGGGACAGGGGGCGAGAACACCATATATTTT
>TRBV10-3|.|.|TRBJ1-1
CAISGRGGAKNTEAFF
TGTGCCATCAGTGGTCGGGGTGGAGCAAAGAACACTGAAGCTTTCTTT
>TRBV28|.|.|TRBJ2-2
CASSWGRESNTGELFF
TGTGCCAGCAGTTGGGGTCGGGAGTCGAACACCGGGGAGCTGTTTTTT
>TRBV7-2|.|.|TRBJ1-3
CASSLVVNPGSGNTIYF
TGTGCCAGCAGCTTAGTGGTGAACCCGGGGTCTGGAAACACCATATATTTT
>TRBV2|TRBD2|.|TRBJ2-7
CASKRLAGGEPVF
TGTGCCAGCAAACGACTAGCGGGAGGGGAACCGGTATTC
>TRBV2|.|.|TRBJ1-5
CASSEGRGGAQWPQHF
TGTGCCAGCAGTGAAGGGAGGGGGGGGGCACAATGGCCCCAGCATTTT
>TRBV5-4|.|.|TRBJ1-1
CASRQDTMNTEAFF
TGTGCCAGCAGACAGGACACCATGAACACTGAAGCTTTCTTT
>TRBV9|.|.|TRBJ2-7
CASSVTQGSLLREQYF
TGTGCCAGCAGCGTAACACAGGGAAGTCTTCTACGCGAGCAGTACTTC
>TRBV7-3|.|.|TRBJ1-2
CASSVNGGNYGYTF
TGTGCCAGCAGCGTTAACGGGGGTAACTATGGCTACACCTTC
>TRBV28|TRBD2|.|TRBJ2-4
CASSFPRTRGSEIQYF
TGTGCCAGCAGTTTCCCCCGGACTAGGGGCTCCGAGATTCAGTACTTC
>TRBV5-1|TRBD1|.|TRBJ2-7
CASSLPPGQGGHEQYF
TGCGCCAGCAGCTTACCCCCGGGACAGGGTGGCCACGAGCAGTACTTC
>TRBV11-3|TRBD1|.|TRBJ2-1
CASSFRDRRRDEQFF
TGTGCCAGCAGCTTCCGGGACAGGCGGCGCGATGAGCAGTTCTTC
>TRBV4-1|TRBD2|.|TRBJ2-5
CASSRLGGAQETQYF
TGCGCCAGCAGCCGACTGGGAGGGGCCCAAGAGACCCAGTACTTC
>TRBV6-5|.|few|TRBJ1-1
CASTRDRNTEAFF
TGTGCCAGCACCCGAGACAGGAACACTGAAGCTTTCTTT
>TRBV27|TRBD1|.|TRBJ1-2
CASRLTGAGYGYTF
TGTGCCAGCAGGCTAACAGGGGCGGGCTATGGCTACACCTTC
>TRBV5-8|TRBD2|.|TRBJ2-7
CASDQVAGIWFVDEQYF
TGTGCCAGCGACCAAGTAGCGGGAATTTGGTTTGTCGACGAGCAGTACTTC
>TRBV28|TRBD1|.|TRBJ1-4
CASSLTGGAGKLFF
TGTGCCAGCAGTTTGACAGGGGGCGCAGGAAAACTGTTTTTT
>TRBV7-9|.|.|TRBJ1-4
CASSLESEKLFF
TGTGCCAGCAGCTTAGAGAGTGAAAAACTGTTTTTT
>TRBV29-1|TRBD2|.|TRBJ2-7
CSFSGTTYEQYF
TGCAGCTTTAGCGGGACCACCTACGAGCAGTACTTC
>TRBV27|TRBD1|.|TRBJ2-5
CASRRTGRTQETQYF
TGTGCCAGCAGGAGGACAGGGAGGACCCAAGAGACCCAGTACTTC
>TRBV19|.|.|TRBJ1-2
CASRTERYGYTF
TGTGCCAGTCGGACAGAACGCTATGGCTACACCTTC
>TRBV18|TRBD2|.|TRBJ2-1
CASSPPGGEQFF
TGTGCCAGCTCTCCTCCGGGGGGTGAGCAGTTCTTC
>TRBV5-1|.|.|TRBJ1-5
CASRVGPDQPQHF
TGCGCCAGCCGGGTGGGGCCCGATCAGCCCCAGCATTTT
>TRBV4-1|TRBD2|.|TRBJ2-2
CASRQGLAGVGGGELFF
TGCGCCAGCAGACAAGGACTAGCGGGAGTCGGTGGGGGGGAGCTGTTTTTT
>TRBV29-1|.|.|TRBJ1-2
CSVVQINYGYTF
TGCAGCGTTGTACAGATAAACTATGGCTACACCTTC
>TRBV5-1|.|once|TRBJ2-7
CASRLDSAAAYEQYF
TGCGCCAGCAGATTGGATAGCGCTGCCGCCTACGAGCAGTACTTC
>TRBV6-5|TRBD1|.|TRBJ1-2
CASRPTGGDYGYTF
TGTGCCAGCAGACCTACAGGGGGTGACTATGGCTACACCTTC
>TRBV11-2|.|few|TRBJ1-3
CASSLRGDVGISSGNTIYF
TGTGCCAGCAGCTTAAGAGGAGACGTCGGGATTTCCTCTGGAAACACCATATATTTT
>TRBV5-6|.|once|TRBJ1-2
CASSPQTGGGVNYGYTF
TGTGCCAGCAGCCCACAGACAGGAGGGGGGGTTAACTATGGCTACACCTTC
>TRBV28|.|few|TRBJ2-7
CASSLPRYEQYF
TGTGCCAGCAGTTTACCCCGCTACGAGCAGTACTTC
>TRBV6-5|TRBD2|once|TRBJ2-3
CAISRGVSDTQYF
TGTGCCATCTCTCGGGGGGTGTCAGATACGCAGTATTTT
>TRBV11-2|.|.|TRBJ2-2
CASSRSGTNTGELFF
TGTGCCAGCAGCCGCAGCGGAACGAACACCGGGGAGCTGTTTTTT
>TRBV7-2|TRBD2|.|TRBJ2-2
CASTRGLAGTGELFF
TGTGCCAGCACCCGAGGACTAGCGGGAACCGGGGAGCTGTTTTTT
>TRBV9|TRBD2|.|TRBJ2-3
CASSRLAGVSTDTQYF
TGTGCCAGCAGCAGGTTGGCGGGAGTTTCCACAGATACGCAGTATTTT
>TRBV30|TRBD1|.|TRBJ2-7
CAWSKGTGSWYEQYF
TGTGCCTGGAGTAAGGGGACAGGGTCATGGTACGAGCAGTACTTC
>TRBV9|.|.|TRBJ2-7
CASSVGLGNEQYF
TGTGCCAGCAGCGTAGGCCTCGGGAACGAGCAGTACTTC
>TRBV18|.|.|TRBJ2-7
CASSFGPRSEQYF
TGTGCCAGCTCGTTCGGCCCTAGGAGCGAGCAGTACTTC
>TRBV10-3|.|.|TRBJ1-2
CAVQEIYGYTF
TGTGCCGTACAGGAAATCTATGGCTACACCTTC
>TRBV7-9|.|few|TRBJ2-3
CASSFRRAGNTQYF
TGTGCCAGCAGCTTTAGGAGGGCAGGAAATACGCAGTATTTT